This entry lists 3 T cell receptor beta chains sequenced from one sample in a study of control samples from healthy donors and cancer patients. Data came from immunoSEQ multiplex PCR; TCRdb stores just in-frame clones and leaves some out. This repertoire shows roughly 400,000 clones, 90% found once; its top ten account for 6% to 7%. Sample: PBMCs. Receptors originate from a man between 35 and 55 years old with head and neck cancer.

The V gene is TRBV6-5, the J gene TRBJ1-6; perhaps TRBD1 as D (6 bases). Deletions cut 6 bases from V and 7 bases from J, with 16 bases between. The CDR3 covers 15 residues. Germline CDR1 and CDR2: MNHEY and SVGAGI. The CDR3 coding sequence is TGTGCCAGCAGCCCATCGGAGGGGGGAAATTCACCCCTCCACTTT. Encoded protein: CASSPSEGGNSPLHF.

The rearrangement uses TRBV28 and TRBJ2-2, with 8 nucleotides matching TRBD1. Germline CDR1 reads MDHEN; CDR2 reads SYDVKM. The CDR3 is 14 amino acids. With V trimmed by 10 bases and J by 7 bases, 11 bases remained unmatched. The DNA for the CDR3 is TGTGCCATCAAAGAGGCAGGGGGCAGCGGGGAGCTGTTTTTT. Protein sequence: CAIKEAGGSGELFF.

The chain joins TRBV7-9 to TRBJ1-2, with TRBD1 matching 9 bases. Per germline, CDR1 SEHNR and CDR2 FQNEAQ (reference sequence). This CDR3 region has 14 residues. Trimming took 4 bases from V and 6 from J; bases not matched to a gene: 6. CDR3 sequence: CASSWGQGAHGYTF. The CDR3, as DNA: TGTGCCAGCAGCTGGGGACAGGGCGCTCATGGCTACACCTTC.